Below are 28 T cell receptor beta chains sequenced from a single sample in a study of blood T cell repertoires in COVID-19. Repertoires were generated with immunoSEQ multiplex PCR, while TCRdb's copy carries only in-frame clones and drops some. The sample lists about 250,000 clones; 84% were seen once. The sequenced material came from peripheral blood. The origin of the receptors is a woman between 40 and 50 years old who had recovered from COVID-19.

The chain links TRBV5-1 to TRBJ1-6; D is ambiguous. The CDR3 runs 13 residues. Germline CDR1 and CDR2: SGHRS and YFSETQ. The ends were cut back, 0 bases at V and 9 bases at J, with 7 bases in the middle. The CDR3 spells CASSLEIRSPLHF. Here the CDR3 DNA reads TGCGCCAGCAGCTTGGAAATTCGTTCACCCCTCCACTTT.

This chain links TRBV13 with TRBJ1-1; 9 bases agree with TRBD1. This CDR3 is 19 amino acids long. Germline V gene lookup returns CDR1 PRHDT and CDR2 FYEKMQ (reference sequence). V lost 4 bases and J lost 6; bases outside the gene matches: 21. The CDR3 DNA follows: TGTGCCAGCAGCTCCGACTTCACCGGGACAGGGAGTAGGCGCGCTGAAGCTTTCTTT. Its protein is CASSSDFTGTGSRRAEAFF.

This clone has only a few counts. This chain joins TRBV7-2 and TRBJ1-2; D remains ambiguous. Between the trimmed V and J ends, which lost 2 bases and 4 bases, there was a span of 11 bases. CDR3 length equals 14 residues. Germline V gene lookup returns CDR1 SGHTA and CDR2 FQGNSA. CDR3 DNA sequence: TGTGCCAGCAGCTTAATTGCGAATCTCTATGGCTACACCTTC. Translating gives CASSLIANLYGYTF.

The chain is built from TRBV19 and TRBJ2-1, with 13 bases identical to TRBD2. Germline V gene lookup returns CDR1 LNHDA and CDR2 SQIVND (reference sequence). The CDR3 has 17 amino acids. The junction had 8 bases not matched to a gene; V was cut back by 9 bases and J by 0 bases. The CDR3 DNA sequence: TGTGCCAGCCAGACTAGCGGGGGGCCCCTCTCCTACAATGAGCAGTTCTTC. Protein: CASQTSGGPLSYNEQFF.

This sequence joins TRBV6-5 and TRBJ2-3, with TRBD2 matching over 12 bases. The CDR3 covers 15 residues. The J segment lost 3 bases and the V segment lost 5 bases, leaving 3 bases of the junction unmatched. Germline assignment: CDR1 MNHEY and CDR2 SVGAGI. CDR3 region: CASSTSGGSTDTQYF. DNA of the CDR3: TGTGCCAGCAGTACTAGCGGGGGGAGTACAGATACGCAGTATTTT.

This clone was picked up one time. This chain connects TRBV5-3 to TRBJ2-1, with 14 positions matching TRBD2. TRBV5-3 is reported as an ORF; its role is uncertain. There are 14 residues in the CDR3. V was clipped by 5 bases and J by 13 bases; unmatched bases: 8. The CDR3 DNA reads as TGTGCCAGAAGGAAGGGACTAGCGGGGGCTGGCCAGTTCTTC. Its translation: CARRKGLAGAGQFF.

This clone was counted a few times. The rearrangement joins TRBV27 to TRBJ2-3; 9 bases agree with TRBD2. The germline gives CDR1 MNHEY, CDR2 SMNVEV (reference sequence). Trimming removed 2 bases from V and 1 base from J; junction bases left unmatched: 10. The CDR3 spans 18 residues. CDR3 in amino acids: CASSLGRGGFMGTDTQYF. CDR3 coding DNA: TGTGCCAGCAGTTTAGGGCGGGGGGGCTTTATGGGCACAGATACGCAGTATTTT.

J is TRBJ1-6 and V is TRBV6-6; D not resolved. Germline V gene data show CDR1 as MNHNY and CDR2 as SVGAGI (reference sequence). V was shortened by 10 bases and J by 0 bases, with 13 bases between the two germline ends. There are 15 residues in the CDR3. DNA for the CDR3: TGTGCCACCCGAGAAAAGCACTCCTATAATTCACCCCTCCACTTT. Protein: CATREKHSYNSPLHF.

In DNA form, the CDR3 reads TGTGCCAGCAGCTTGGACAGGGGGACCGGGGAGCTGTTTTTT. It translates to CASSLDRGTGELFF. The chain recombines TRBV7-9 with TRBJ2-2; 10 bases agree with TRBD1. CDR3 length: 14 residues. Germline V gene sequence: CDR1 SEHNR, CDR2 FQNEAQ (reference sequence). Trimming at V came to 3 bases and at J to 5 bases, leaving 0 bases not matched to a gene.

CDR3 region: CASGTGNTEAFF. The CDR3 DNA follows: TGTGCCAGCGGGACAGGGAACACTGAAGCTTTCTTT. The rearrangement joins TRBV19 to TRBJ1-1, with 8 bases that match TRBD1. Germline loops: CDR1 LNHDA, CDR2 SQIVND (reference sequence). The CDR3 covers 12 residues. V trimming: 9 bases; J trimming: 1 base; junction bases outside the gene matches: 1. Full variable domain (rest looked up from reference TRBV19 and TRBJ1-1): DGGITQSPKYLFRKEGQNVTLSCEQNLNHDAMYWYRQDPGQGLRLIYYSQIVNDFQKGDIAEGYSVSREKKESFPLTVTSAQKNPTAFYLCASGTGNTEAFFGQGTRLTVV.

On this clone: This same CDR3 is encoded by further DNA sequences in the sample. This sequence joins TRBV29-1 and TRBJ1-2, with D unclear. The CDR3 is 11 residues long. CDR1 and CDR2 (germline): SQVTM, ANQGSEA. Trimming took off 4 bases at V and 0 bases at J, with 3 bases between the two ends. CDR3 region: CSVATNYGYTF. In DNA form, the CDR3 reads TGCAGCGTTGCAACTAACTATGGCTACACCTTC.

This sequence joins TRBV28 and TRBJ1-5; D not certain. V lost 2 bases and J lost 8, with 13 bases in between. This CDR3 region has 14 residues. Germline V gene data show CDR1 as MDHEN and CDR2 as SYDVKM. CDR3 sequence reads: CASSLARISEPQHF. The CDR3 DNA reads as TGTGCCAGCAGTTTAGCGCGGATTTCTGAGCCCCAGCATTTT.

This chain connects TRBV5-4 to TRBJ1-3; 10 bases are shared with TRBD1. Germline V gene lookup returns CDR1 SGHNT and CDR2 YYREEE (reference sequence). V dropped 4 bases and J dropped 4; count of bases not matched to a gene: 2. This CDR3 region has 14 residues. The CDR3 loop is CASSTDRGGNTIYF. The CDR3, as DNA: TGTGCCAGCAGCACGGACAGGGGGGGAAACACCATATATTTT.

This clone appeared a single time. This rearrangement joins TRBV4-1 to TRBJ2-5; 9 positions agree with TRBD1. Trimming took 5 bases from V and 5 from J; bases not matched to a gene: 9. CDR3 length equals 15 residues. Germline V lookup: CDR1 MGHRA, CDR2 YSYEKL. The CDR3 here is CASSGGQGVAETQYF. The CDR3 DNA is TGCGCCAGCAGCGGGGGACAGGGCGTTGCGGAGACCCAGTACTTC.

The CDR3 nucleotides are TGTGCCAGCAGCCCCTTAGAGGGTCAGAATCCGTATGGCTACACCTTC. Its translation: CASSPLEGQNPYGYTF. The V call is TRBV3-1 (or the pseudogene TRBV3-2), the J call TRBJ1-2; D uncertain. With 4 bases removed from V and 5 bases from J, the gap between germline ends came to 20 bases. The CDR3 extends over 16 amino acids. Germline CDR1 reads LGHDT; CDR2 reads YNNKEL (reference sequence).

This clone was counted a few times. The V gene is TRBV29-1, the J gene TRBJ1-4; D remains unclear. The CDR3 is made up of 13 amino acids. V shed 2 bases and J shed 3 bases, with 7 bases lying between them. The germline V gene encodes CDR1 SQVTM and CDR2 ANQGSEA. CDR3 nucleotide sequence: TGCAGCGTTGAACGGCAGGCTAATGAAAAACTGTTTTTT. This gives the protein CSVERQANEKLFF.

This clone has just one count. The genes are TRBV11-3 and TRBJ1-2, with 8 bases lining up with TRBD1. The CDR3 has 15 residues. Germline loops: CDR1 SGHNT, CDR2 YENEEA. Trimming at V came to 1 base and at J to 2 bases, leaving 3 bases not matched to a gene. In nucleotides, the CDR3 is TGTGCCAGCAGCTTAGGGACAGGGATCAACTATGGCTACACCTTC. It translates to CASSLGTGINYGYTF.

The chain recombines TRBV2 with TRBJ1-2, with 7 bases matching TRBD1. The ends lost 6 bases at V and 10 bases at J; junction bases unmatched: 11. The V gene's germline CDR1 is SNHLY and CDR2 FYNNEI. This CDR3 is 13 amino acids long. CDR3 sequence (DNA): TGTGCCAGCAGCAGGGACAGTTCCCCATACTACACCTTC. Protein: CASSRDSSPYYTF.

This clone was observed a single time. The chain carries TRBV3-1 (or the pseudogene TRBV3-2) and TRBJ1-5, with a tentative D call TRBD1 (5 bases). The germline V gene has CDR1 LGHDT and CDR2 YNNKEL (reference sequence). The CDR3 is 14 residues long. V lost 5 bases to trimming and J lost 7 bases, with 15 bases between them. This chain's CDR3 is CASSGGAGGQPQHF. For the CDR3, the DNA is TGTGCCAGCAGCGGAGGTGCCGGGGGGCAGCCCCAGCATTTT.

The chain employs TRBV30 and TRBJ2-3; possibly TRBD1 for D (6 bases). CDR1 is GTSNPN, CDR2 SVGIG, per germline (reference sequence). This CDR3 spans 15 amino acids. The V and J ends lost 1 base and 6 bases respectively, with 17 bases between them. The CDR3 sequence: CAWSATGFVADTQYF. The CDR3 region has the DNA TGTGCCTGGAGTGCCACAGGGTTTGTAGCGGATACGCAGTATTTT.

This rearrangement joins TRBV3-1 (or the pseudogene TRBV3-2) to TRBJ2-1, with 9 bases identical to TRBD2. Trimming took 1 base from V and 8 from J; bases not matched to a gene: 6. Germline V lookup: CDR1 LGHDT, CDR2 YNNKEL (reference sequence). CDR3 length equals 15 residues. The CDR3 spells CASSQAGGGAYEQFF. In nucleotides, the CDR3 is TGTGCCAGCAGCCAAGCTGGCGGGGGGGCGTATGAGCAGTTCTTC.

The V and J genes are TRBV6-5 and TRBJ1-1; TRBD1 matches at 8 bases. From germline, CDR1 is MNHEY and CDR2 SVGAGI. The CDR3 runs to 15 residues. With V trimmed by 2 bases and J by 0 bases, 2 bases remained unmatched. CDR3 in amino acids: CASSYTGGVNTEAFF. The CDR3 region has the DNA TGTGCCAGCAGTTACACAGGGGGAGTGAACACTGAAGCTTTCTTT.

This rearrangement joins TRBV15 to TRBJ2-1, with TRBD2 identical over 8 bases. Germline loops: CDR1 LNHNV, CDR2 YYDKDF (reference sequence). The CDR3 contains 14 residues. With 1 base clipped from V and 8 bases from J, the junction kept 4 bases outside the gene matches. The CDR3 sequence: CATSRGLASDEQFF. The CDR3 nucleotides are TGTGCCACCAGCAGAGGACTAGCGTCCGATGAGCAGTTCTTC.

The chain employs TRBV10-3 and TRBJ1-5; D is unclear. This CDR3 is built from 12 residues. Trimming took off 2 bases at V and 5 bases at J, with 4 bases between the two ends. Germline-derived CDR1 and CDR2 are ENHRY and SYGVKD. CDR3 DNA sequence: TGTGCCATCAGTGAGCAATATCAGCCCCAGCATTTT. It yields the protein CAISEQYQPQHF.

The CDR3 DNA reads as TGTGCCAGCAGGGGGACAGGGGGCCAGGGGCAGCCCCAGCATTTT. It specifies CASRGTGGQGQPQHF. The V call is TRBV2, the J call TRBJ1-5; 12 bases fit TRBD1. CDR1 is SNHLY and CDR2 is FYNNEI in the germline V gene. V was pared by 6 bases and J by 7 bases, with 7 bases of the junction left unmatched. The CDR3 length is 15 residues.

This chain joins TRBV29-1 and TRBJ2-3, with TRBD2 matching 11 bases. V lost 3 bases, J lost 3 bases, and 8 bases stayed unmatched. This CDR3 is 16 amino acids long. Germline V gives CDR1 SQVTM, CDR2 ANQGSEA. The CDR3, as DNA: TGCAGCGTTGAGGGTTGGCTAGCGGGGGGAACAGATACGCAGTATTTT. Translated: CSVEGWLAGGTDTQYF.

The chain couples TRBV6-6 to TRBJ2-7; tentative D call: TRBD2 (6 bases). The germline V and J ends were trimmed by 10 bases and 1 base, with 14 bases remaining between them. The CDR3 loop spans 13 amino acids. From germline, CDR1 is MNHNY and CDR2 SVGAGI (reference sequence). The CDR3 region is CATSRGVSYEQYF. The CDR3 DNA follows: TGTGCCACCTCCCGCGGGGTTTCCTACGAGCAGTACTTC.

This CDR3 is CATEIGAGTSGGNEQFF. The CDR3 DNA sequence: TGTGCCACCGAGATAGGGGCTGGGACTAGCGGGGGTAATGAGCAGTTCTTC. J is TRBJ2-1 and V is TRBV19; 14 bases align to TRBD2. J lost 7 bases, V lost 10 bases, and 15 bases had no gene match. The CDR3 extends over 17 amino acids. Germline-derived CDR1 and CDR2 are LNHDA and SQIVND (reference sequence). Based on the CDR3 plus reference TRBV19 and TRBJ2-1, the full variable domain is DGGITQSPKYLFRKEGQNVTLSCEQNLNHDAMYWYRQDPGQGLRLIYYSQIVNDFQKGDIAEGYSVSREKKESFPLTVTSAQKNPTAFYLCATEIGAGTSGGNEQFFGPGTRLTVL.